What follows are 12 T cell receptor beta chains derived from one specimen sequenced in a study of T cell repertoires in ileal Crohn's disease. TCRdb keeps only in-frame clones here, not all; method: immunoSEQ multiplex PCR. In the table there are about 15,000 clones, 75% to 85% of which are singletons. What was sequenced was ileal tissue. These receptors all stem from an adult with Crohn's disease.

In its sample, this clone ranks as large. The gene calls are TRBV5-1 and TRBJ1-5; perhaps TRBD1 as D (5 bases). The CDR3 spans 13 residues. Trimming left V 0 bases short and J 5 bases short, with 6 bases between. Germline-derived CDR1 and CDR2 are SGHRS and YFSETQ. This chain's CDR3 is CASSLAGDQPQHF. DNA of the CDR3: TGCGCCAGCAGCTTGGCGGGGGATCAGCCCCAGCATTTT.

Remarks on this clone: Other nucleotide sequences in the sample specify the same CDR3. The V and J genes are TRBV30 and TRBJ2-3; D remains ambiguous. The CDR3 has 13 residues. Trimming pared 0 bases from V and 1 base from J, leaving 5 bases between. Per the germline V gene, CDR1 is GTSNPN and CDR2 is SVGIG (reference sequence). The CDR3 loop reads CAWSVTGTDTQYF. The CDR3 coding sequence is TGTGCCTGGAGTGTAACGGGCACAGATACGCAGTATTTT.

This chain links TRBV11-3 with TRBJ1-1; D possibly corresponds to TRBD1 (6 bases). V lost 1 base, J lost 5 bases, and 23 bases lay in between. Germline CDR1 SGHNT, CDR2 YENEEA. This CDR3 comprises 18 residues. The CDR3 spells CASSLVRAGRTALTEAFF. As DNA, the CDR3 is TGTGCCAGCAGCTTAGTCCGGGCAGGCCGGACAGCTCTTACTGAAGCTTTCTTT.

This chain links TRBV9 with TRBJ2-3; perhaps TRBD1 as D (6 bases). This CDR3 is 13 amino acids long. Trimming shortened V by 0 bases and J by 5 bases, and 7 bases separated the two germline ends. Germline V lookup: CDR1 SGDLS, CDR2 YYNGEE. The CDR3 sequence is CASSVGTVDTQYF. CDR3 sequence (DNA): TGTGCCAGCAGCGTAGGGACAGTAGATACGCAGTATTTT.

V gene TRBV19 combines with J gene TRBJ1-3; D is uncertain. Trimming pared 4 bases from V and 0 bases from J, leaving 16 bases between. The CDR3 runs to 17 residues. Germline V gene sequence: CDR1 LNHDA, CDR2 SQIVND (reference sequence). Here the CDR3 DNA reads TGTGCCAGTAGTAAGGGTTCAGGTGACTACTCTGGAAACACCATATATTTT. Translation gives CASSKGSGDYSGNTIYF. The whole variable domain, remainder taken from reference TRBV19 and TRBJ1-3, is DGGITQSPKYLFRKEGQNVTLSCEQNLNHDAMYWYRQDPGQGLRLIYYSQIVNDFQKGDIAEGYSVSREKKESFPLTVTSAQKNPTAFYLCASSKGSGDYSGNTIYFGEGSWLTVV.

V and J are TRBV2 and TRBJ1-2, with 7 bases fitting TRBD1. The V and J ends lost 11 bases and 0 bases, in that order; junction bases with no gene match: 12. Per germline, CDR1 SNHLY and CDR2 FYNNEI. The CDR3 has 15 amino acids. CDR3 residues: CAGPRQGRSNYGYTF. In DNA, the CDR3 is TGTGCCGGCCCGAGACAGGGACGGTCTAACTATGGCTACACCTTC.

V usage is TRBV5-1 and J usage is TRBJ2-1; 7 bases match TRBD2. CDR3 length: 17 residues. Losses at the gene ends were 3 bases for V and 7 bases for J; bases not matched to a gene: 16. Germline CDR1 and CDR2: SGHRS and YFSETQ. The CDR3 protein is CASSSTSGVGGSNEQFF. DNA of the CDR3: TGCGCCAGCAGCTCGACTTCGGGGGTCGGGGGGTCTAATGAGCAGTTCTTC. The full variable domain, with the rest looked up from reference TRBV5-1 and TRBJ2-1, is KAGVTQTPRYLIKTRGQQVTLSCSPISGHRSVSWYQQTPGQGLQFLFEYFSETQRNKGNFPGRFSGRQFSNSRSEMNVSTLELGDSALYLCASSSTSGVGGSNEQFFGPGTRLTVL.

The V and J genes are TRBV15 and TRBJ1-5, with D uncertain. Trimming pared 3 bases from V and 9 bases from J, leaving 15 bases between. Looked up from germline, CDR1 is LNHNV and CDR2 is YYDKDF (reference sequence). This CDR3 is 14 amino acids long. The CDR3 loop reads CATSRQKDFAPQHF. The CDR3, as DNA: TGTGCCACCAGCAGGCAGAAGGACTTTGCGCCCCAGCATTTT.

The chain recombines TRBV10-3 with TRBJ2-2, with TRBD2 matching 8 bases. This CDR3 spans 14 amino acids. V gave up 3 bases and J gave up 5 bases; unmatched junction bases: 2. CDR1 is ENHRY, CDR2 SYGVKD, per germline. CDR3 DNA sequence: TGTGCCATCAGTGAATTAGCGGGAACCGGGGAGCTGTTTTTT. It codes for CAISELAGTGELFF.

About this clone: At one boundary the junction diverges from the germline segment, which might be a read error. J is TRBJ2-1 and V is TRBV2; TRBD1 matches 7 bases. This CDR3 is built from 12 residues. CDR1 is SNHLY and CDR2 is FYNNEI in the germline V gene. The CDR3 nucleotides read TGTGCCAGCAGTGAGGGGACAGCCGGCGAGCTCTTC. This translates into CASSEGTAGELF.

J is TRBJ1-1 and V is TRBV29-1; 10 bases are a match to TRBD1. The CDR3 consists of 13 residues. Germline values: CDR1 SQVTM, CDR2 ANQGSEA. The V segment lost 6 bases and the J segment 6 bases; nucleotides outside the gene matches: 7. The CDR3 DNA reads TGCAGCGTGGCAAGGGACAGGGGCTCTGAAGCTTTCTTT. Encoded protein: CSVARDRGSEAFF.

This clone occurred once. The chain employs TRBV7-8 and TRBJ1-1; weak D call: TRBD1 (6 bases). This CDR3 has 14 residues. The V gene's germline CDR1 is SGHVS and CDR2 FQNEAQ. The germline V and J ends were trimmed by 4 bases and 4 bases, with 13 bases remaining between them. Here the CDR3 DNA reads TGTGCCAGCAGCTCTACAACAGGGAGCACTGAAGCTTTCTTT. It translates to CASSSTTGSTEAFF.